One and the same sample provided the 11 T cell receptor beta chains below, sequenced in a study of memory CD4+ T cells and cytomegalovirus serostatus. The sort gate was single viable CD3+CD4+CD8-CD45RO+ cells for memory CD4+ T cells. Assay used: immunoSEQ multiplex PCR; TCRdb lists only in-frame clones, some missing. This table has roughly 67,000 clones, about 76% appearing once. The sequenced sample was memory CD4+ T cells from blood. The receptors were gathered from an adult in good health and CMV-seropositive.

CDR3 in DNA: TGTGCCAGCAGTGAACCTAGCACAGATACGCAGTATTTT. Translated: CASSEPSTDTQYF. J is TRBJ2-3 and V is TRBV6-1; D remains ambiguous. Germline assignment: CDR1 MNHNS and CDR2 SASEGT. The CDR3 loop spans 13 amino acids. V was shortened by 2 bases and J by 0 bases, with 3 bases between the two germline ends.

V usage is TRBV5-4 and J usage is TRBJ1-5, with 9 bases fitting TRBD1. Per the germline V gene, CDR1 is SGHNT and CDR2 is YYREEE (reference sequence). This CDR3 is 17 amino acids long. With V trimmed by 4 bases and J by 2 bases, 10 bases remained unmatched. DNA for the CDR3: TGTGCCAGCAGCCCCGGGACAGGGAAAATTGGCAATCAGCCCCAGCATTTT. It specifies CASSPGTGKIGNQPQHF.

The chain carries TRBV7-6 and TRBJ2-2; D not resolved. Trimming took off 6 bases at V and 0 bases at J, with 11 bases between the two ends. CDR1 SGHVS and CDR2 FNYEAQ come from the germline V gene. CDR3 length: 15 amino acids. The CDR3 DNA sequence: TGTGCCAGCAGTTATGGCAGCGCGAACACCGGGGAGCTGTTTTTT. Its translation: CASSYGSANTGELFF.

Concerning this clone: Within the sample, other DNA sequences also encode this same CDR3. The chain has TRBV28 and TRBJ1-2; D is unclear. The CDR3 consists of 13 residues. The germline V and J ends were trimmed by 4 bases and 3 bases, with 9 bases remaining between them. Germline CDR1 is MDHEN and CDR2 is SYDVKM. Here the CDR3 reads CASSSGRDYGYTF. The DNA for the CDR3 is TGTGCCAGCAGTTCCGGGAGAGACTATGGCTACACCTTC.

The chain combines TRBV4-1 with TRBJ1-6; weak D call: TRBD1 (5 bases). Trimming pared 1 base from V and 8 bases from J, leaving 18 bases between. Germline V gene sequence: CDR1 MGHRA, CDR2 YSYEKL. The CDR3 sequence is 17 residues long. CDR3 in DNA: TGCGCCAGCAGCCAAGTTATGAGGGGCCGGCTAGATTCACCCCTCCACTTT. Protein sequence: CASSQVMRGRLDSPLHF.

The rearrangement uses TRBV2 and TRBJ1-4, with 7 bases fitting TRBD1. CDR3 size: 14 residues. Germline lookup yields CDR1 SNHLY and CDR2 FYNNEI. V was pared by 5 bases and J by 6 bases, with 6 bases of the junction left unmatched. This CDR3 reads CASSLAGTDEKLFF. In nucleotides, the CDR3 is TGTGCCAGCAGTTTAGCCGGGACAGATGAAAAACTGTTTTTT.

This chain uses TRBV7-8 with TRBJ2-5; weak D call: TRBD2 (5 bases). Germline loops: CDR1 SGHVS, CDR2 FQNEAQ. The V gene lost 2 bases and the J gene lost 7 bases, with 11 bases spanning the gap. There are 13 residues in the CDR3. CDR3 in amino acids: CASSLSEVGTQYF. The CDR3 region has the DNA TGTGCCAGCAGCTTATCGGAGGTTGGGACCCAGTACTTC.

The CDR3 spells CASSLGAGQGDQPQHF. The CDR3 nucleotides read TGTGCCAGCAGTCTTGGAGCCGGACAGGGTGATCAGCCCCAGCATTTT. The chain employs TRBV28 and TRBJ1-5; TRBD1 matches at 8 bases. Per germline, CDR1 MDHEN and CDR2 SYDVKM. V dropped 5 bases and J dropped 5; count of bases not matched to a gene: 11. The CDR3 sequence is 16 residues long.

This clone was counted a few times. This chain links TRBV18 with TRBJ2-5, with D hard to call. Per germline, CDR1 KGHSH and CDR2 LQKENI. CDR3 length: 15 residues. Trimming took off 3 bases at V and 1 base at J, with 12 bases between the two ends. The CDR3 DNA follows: TGTGCCAGCTCACCCGCACGATCGGTCCAAGAGACCCAGTACTTC. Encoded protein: CASSPARSVQETQYF.

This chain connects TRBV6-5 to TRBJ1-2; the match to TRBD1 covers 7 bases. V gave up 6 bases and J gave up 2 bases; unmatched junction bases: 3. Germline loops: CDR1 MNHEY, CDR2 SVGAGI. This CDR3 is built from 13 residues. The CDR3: CASSPRGNYGYTF. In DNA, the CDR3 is TGTGCCAGCAGCCCCAGGGGGAACTATGGCTACACCTTC.

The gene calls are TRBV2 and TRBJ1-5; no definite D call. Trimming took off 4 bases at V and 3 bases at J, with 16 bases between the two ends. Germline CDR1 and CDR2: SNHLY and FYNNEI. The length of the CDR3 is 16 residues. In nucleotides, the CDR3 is TGTGCCAGCAGTGGGAGGGCCCAAGTTGCCAATCAGCCCCAGCATTTT. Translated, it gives CASSGRAQVANQPQHF. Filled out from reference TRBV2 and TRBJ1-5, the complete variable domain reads EPEVTQTPSHQVTQMGQEVILRCVPISNHLYFYWYRQILGQKVEFLVSFYNNEISEKSEIFDDQFSVERPDGSNFTLKIRSTKLEDSAMYFCASSGRAQVANQPQHFGDGTRLSIL.